A single sample is the source of the 7 T cell receptor beta chains below, sequenced in a study of cytomegalovirus exposure and HLA in healthy donors. The PCR made use of 60 Vbeta and 13 Jbeta primers. The method was immunoSEQ multiplex PCR; TCRdb's version includes in-frame clones alone and lacks a portion of them. The sample includes approximately 170,000 clones, approximately 77% of them seen just once. The sequenced material came from PBMCs. These receptors came from a male donor in good health and CMV-seropositive.

The chain has TRBV6-5 and TRBJ1-5; D gene uncertain. Germline V gene lookup returns CDR1 MNHEY and CDR2 SVGAGI. Trimming took 3 bases from V and 1 from J, leaving 13 bases between them. This CDR3 comprises 16 residues. CDR3 sequence reads: CASSYNGRLSNQPQHF. DNA of the CDR3: TGTGCCAGCAGTTATAACGGGAGGTTGAGCAATCAGCCCCAGCATTTT.

The chain employs TRBV7-9 and TRBJ2-6; D perhaps matches TRBD1 (5 bases). CDR1 and CDR2 (germline): SEHNR, FQNEAQ (reference sequence). The CDR3 has 18 residues. Between the trimmed V and J ends, which lost 1 base and 0 bases, there was a span of 13 bases. The CDR3 region is CASSLVPQGPSGANVLTF. CDR3 sequence (DNA): TGTGCCAGCAGCTTAGTTCCGCAGGGCCCCTCTGGGGCCAACGTCCTGACTTTC.

V is TRBV6-1 and J is TRBJ2-1, with 15 bases matching TRBD2. V trimming: 3 bases; J trimming: 8 bases; junction bases outside the gene matches: 5. Germline CDR1 MNHNS, CDR2 SASEGT. The CDR3 totals 16 residues. The CDR3 protein is CASSDRGLAGGDEQFF. In DNA form, the CDR3 reads TGTGCCAGCAGTGACCGCGGACTAGCGGGAGGGGATGAGCAGTTCTTC.

This clone has just one count. This rearrangement joins TRBV9 to TRBJ2-6, with D unclear. V was clipped by 1 base and J by 0 bases, with 8 bases between them. The CDR3 spans 16 residues. Looked up from germline, CDR1 is SGDLS and CDR2 is YYNGEE. For the CDR3, the DNA is TGTGCCAGCAGCGTACAATCCAGCTCTGGGGCCAACGTCCTGACTTTC. Encoded protein: CASSVQSSSGANVLTF.

The CDR3: CASSFTTNTEAFF. Written as DNA, the CDR3 is TGCGCCAGCAGCTTCACTACGAACACTGAAGCTTTCTTT. The V gene is TRBV5-1, the J gene TRBJ1-1, with D uncertain. The CDR3 extends over 13 amino acids. The germline CDR1 and CDR2 sequences are SGHRS and YFSETQ. Trimming took off 2 bases at V and 1 base at J, with 6 bases between the two ends.

The V and J genes are TRBV7-9 and TRBJ1-2; a weak D match, TRBD1 (5 bases). CDR1 and CDR2 (germline): SEHNR, FQNEAQ (reference sequence). Trimming took 3 bases from V and 3 from J, leaving 14 bases between them. CDR3 length equals 15 residues. CDR3 amino acids: CASSFPRGRDYGYTF. The DNA for the CDR3 is TGTGCCAGCAGCTTTCCTAGGGGAAGGGACTATGGCTACACCTTC.

The rearrangement joins TRBV18 to TRBJ1-2; 9 bases are shared with TRBD1. CDR1 and CDR2 (germline): KGHSH, LQKENI. The CDR3 extends over 15 amino acids. The J segment lost 7 bases and the V segment lost 2 bases, leaving 8 bases of the junction unmatched. CDR3 region: CASSPGDREVAGYTF. CDR3 sequence (DNA): TGTGCCAGCTCACCAGGGGACAGGGAGGTAGCTGGCTACACCTTC. The full variable domain, its missing parts supplied by reference TRBV18 and TRBJ1-2, is NAGVMQNPRHLVRRRGQEARLRCSPMKGHSHVYWYRQLPEEGLKFMVYLQKENIIDESGMPKERFSAEFPKEGPSILRIQQVVRGDSAAYFCASSPGDREVAGYTFGSGTRLTVV.